Sequencing of this TCR beta chain was carried out in a study of T cells after yellow fever vaccination. In the study overall: The authors prepared low-cell-number fractions using SMART-Seq v4 Ultra Low Input.

In its sample, this clonotype was seen many times. The antigen is undetermined. TCRdb reprocessed the 5' RACE reads via MiXCR and lists one record per CDR3 protein. Of about 63,000 distinct CDR3 sequences in the sample, roughly 7.3% were seen once. Study results and caveats: Weaker in magnitude, the secondary response showed a faster peak on day 5 versus 15.

V was clipped by 5 bases and J by 1 base; unmatched bases: 4. This CDR3 has 14 amino acids. Germline CDR1 MNHEY, CDR2 SMNVEV (reference sequence). The sequence was obtained from a man between 25 and 39 years old who received the YFV17D yellow fever vaccine. The rearrangement uses TRBV27 and TRBJ2-7; TRBD2 matches at 8 bases. The sequenced sample was CD8+ T cells sorted from PBMCs, obtained 15 days after the yellow fever booster vaccination. CDR3 protein: CASSLGLESYEQYF. CDR3 nucleotides: TGTGCCAGCAGTCTGGGACTAGAATCCTACGAGCAGTACTTC.